The 10 T cell receptor beta chains in this list originate from one sample, sequenced in a study of OX40 agonist ivuxolimab in advanced cancers. TCRdb's table, derived via immunoSEQ multiplex PCR, lists solely in-frame clones and lacks some. The sample yields more than 55,000 clones, about 89% seen once. The source material was CD4+ or CD8+ T cells sorted from blood, sampled in a trial of the OX40 agonist ivuxolimab. The receptor source for this set is an adult with an advanced solid tumor such as melanoma, head and neck, liver or kidney cancer.

The chain links TRBV9 to TRBJ2-7; TRBD2 matches at 12 bases. The germline CDR1 and CDR2 sequences are SGDLS and YYNGEE. The CDR3 length is 15 residues. V shed 2 bases and J 5 bases; nucleotides not matched to a gene: 5. Written as DNA, the CDR3 is TGTGCCAGCAGCGTCTTGGGACTAGCGGGCGACGAGCAGTACTTC. Protein sequence: CASSVLGLAGDEQYF.

The CDR3 loop is CASSGRVKDTGELFF. The CDR3 DNA is TGTGCCAGCAGCGGCAGGGTTAAGGACACCGGGGAGCTGTTTTTT. The chain combines TRBV7-2 with TRBJ2-2, with a possible D match to TRBD1 (5 bases). Germline CDR1 and CDR2: SGHTA and FQGNSA. This CDR3 spans 15 amino acids. V was clipped by 5 bases and J by 3 bases, with 13 bases between them.

This clone appeared once. This rearrangement joins TRBV13 to TRBJ2-1, with 8 bases fitting TRBD2. The J segment lost 6 bases and the V segment lost 1 base, leaving 8 bases of the junction unmatched. The CDR3 is 16 residues long. CDR1 is PRHDT, CDR2 FYEKMQ, per germline (reference sequence). The CDR3 nucleotides are TGTGCCAGCAGCTTAGCAGCGGCGGGGGGATTCAATGAGCAGTTCTTC. Encoded protein: CASSLAAAGGFNEQFF.

The chain couples TRBV2 to TRBJ1-5; D is perhaps TRBD1 (5 bases). The CDR3 totals 13 residues. Deletions cut 6 bases from V and 2 bases from J, with 8 bases between. The germline CDR1 and CDR2 sequences are SNHLY and FYNNEI. The DNA for the CDR3 is TGTGCCAGCAGGGGGGACGGCAATCAGCCCCAGCATTTT. Its translation: CASRGDGNQPQHF.

The table lists this clone with a count of one. This chain joins TRBV19 and TRBJ2-7; no reliable D call. The CDR3 contains 13 residues. Trimming stripped 3 bases from V and 4 bases from J, with 10 bases between. Germline V gene sequence: CDR1 LNHDA, CDR2 SQIVND (reference sequence). The CDR3 region has the DNA TGTGCCAGTAGTATGTACGGGCATTACGAGCAGTACTTC. Residues: CASSMYGHYEQYF.

This clone was detected once. This chain links TRBV5-6 with TRBJ2-7; D is ambiguous. Germline assignment: CDR1 SGHDT and CDR2 YYEEEE. This CDR3 region has 16 residues. V was shortened by 1 base and J by 4 bases, with 18 bases between the two germline ends. The DNA for the CDR3 is TGTGCCAGCAGCTTGCGTCCCAGTCACCACTTTTACGAGCAGTACTTC. This gives the protein CASSLRPSHHFYEQYF.

The CDR3 coding sequence is TGTGCCAGCAGCGCTTATGCGGATACGCAGTATTTT. Protein sequence: CASSAYADTQYF. The chain is built from TRBV9 and TRBJ2-3; D ambiguous. The CDR3 sequence is 12 residues long. Trimming left V 3 bases short and J 6 bases short, with 8 bases between. CDR1 is SGDLS, CDR2 YYNGEE, per germline.

The rearrangement joins TRBV18 to TRBJ2-6; 7 nucleotides line up with TRBD1. The CDR3 loop spans 17 amino acids. Germline loops: CDR1 KGHSH, CDR2 LQKENI. Trimming removed 5 bases from V and 0 bases from J; junction bases left unmatched: 7. The CDR3 loop reads CASSEQGPSSGANVLTF. CDR3 nucleotides: TGTGCCAGCTCAGAACAGGGGCCAAGCTCTGGGGCCAACGTCCTGACTTTC.

The V and J genes are TRBV19 and TRBJ2-1; 8 nucleotides match TRBD2. Losses at the gene ends were 6 bases for V and 4 bases for J; bases not matched to a gene: 8. This CDR3 has 15 residues. Germline-derived CDR1 and CDR2 are LNHDA and SQIVND (reference sequence). In DNA, the CDR3 is TGTGCCAGTAGCCTCTTTAGCGGGAAATACAATGAGCAGTTCTTC. Amino acids: CASSLFSGKYNEQFF.

This rearrangement joins TRBV29-1 to TRBJ2-5; TRBD1 agrees at 7 bases. The germline CDR1 and CDR2 sequences are SQVTM and ANQGSEA. The CDR3 consists of 13 residues. V trimming: 5 bases; J trimming: 1 base; junction bases outside the gene matches: 4. CDR3 bases: TGCAGCGTTAAGGGACAGCTCCAAGAGACCCAGTACTTC. The encoded protein is CSVKGQLQETQYF.